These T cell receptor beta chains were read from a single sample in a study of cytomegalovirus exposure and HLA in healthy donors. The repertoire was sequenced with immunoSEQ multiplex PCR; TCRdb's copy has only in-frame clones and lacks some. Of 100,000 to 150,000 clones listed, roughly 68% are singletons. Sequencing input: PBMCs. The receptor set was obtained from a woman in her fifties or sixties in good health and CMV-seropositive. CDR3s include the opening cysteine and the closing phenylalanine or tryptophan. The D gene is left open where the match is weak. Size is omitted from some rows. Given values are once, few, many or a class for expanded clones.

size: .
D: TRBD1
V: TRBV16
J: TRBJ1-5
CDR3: CASSQWGQGNQPQHF
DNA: TGTGCCAGCAGCCAATGGGGACAGGGAAACCAGCCCCAGCATTTT

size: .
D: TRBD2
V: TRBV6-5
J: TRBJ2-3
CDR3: CATAPGLATDTQYF
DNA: TGTGCCACCGCCCCGGGACTAGCCACAGATACGCAGTATTTT

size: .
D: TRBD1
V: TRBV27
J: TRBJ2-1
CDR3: CASSLRTGGNEQFF
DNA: TGTGCCAGCAGTCTAAGGACAGGGGGAAATGAGCAGTTCTTC

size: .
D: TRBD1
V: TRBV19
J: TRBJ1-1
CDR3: CASSGRQGISEAFF
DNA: TGTGCCAGTAGTGGCAGACAGGGGATCTCTGAAGCTTTCTTT

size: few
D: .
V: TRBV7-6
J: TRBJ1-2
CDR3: CASSPTGNYGYTF
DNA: TGTGCCAGCAGCCCTACGGGGAACTATGGCTACACCTTC

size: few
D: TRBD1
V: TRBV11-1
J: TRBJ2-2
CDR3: CASSFTGDTGELFF
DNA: TGTGCCAGCAGCTTCACAGGGGACACCGGGGAGCTGTTTTTT

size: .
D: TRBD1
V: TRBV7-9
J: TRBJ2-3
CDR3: CASSLTQGETDTQYF
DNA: TGTGCCAGCAGCTTAACTCAGGGGGAGACAGATACGCAGTATTTT

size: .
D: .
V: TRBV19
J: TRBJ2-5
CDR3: CASSNPPGETQYF
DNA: TGTGCCAGTAGTAACCCCCCGGGGGAGACCCAGTACTTC

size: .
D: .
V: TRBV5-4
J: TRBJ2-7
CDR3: CASSLGPTDPSYEQYF
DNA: TGTGCCAGCAGCTTGGGTCCCACTGATCCATCCTACGAGCAGTACTTC

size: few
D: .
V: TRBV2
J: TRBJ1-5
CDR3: CASAGDINQPQHF
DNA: TGTGCCAGCGCGGGGGACATCAATCAGCCCCAGCATTTT

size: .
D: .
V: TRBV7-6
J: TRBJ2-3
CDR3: CASSLARRADTQYF
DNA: TGTGCCAGCAGCTTAGCGCGTCGGGCAGATACGCAGTATTTT

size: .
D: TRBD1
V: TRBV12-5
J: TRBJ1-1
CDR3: CASGLGQGASTEAFF
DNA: TGTGCTAGTGGTTTGGGACAGGGGGCGAGCACTGAAGCTTTCTTT

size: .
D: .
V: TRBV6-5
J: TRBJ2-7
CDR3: CASSYGGGCEQYF
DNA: TGTGCCAGCAGTTACGGTGGGGGCTGCGAGCAGTACTTC

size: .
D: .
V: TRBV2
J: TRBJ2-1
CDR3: CASRLAIQSNEQFF
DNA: TGTGCCAGCAGACTAGCTATCCAATCCAATGAGCAGTTCTTC

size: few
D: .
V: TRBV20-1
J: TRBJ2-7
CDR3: CSARGLDEQYF
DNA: TGCAGTGCTAGAGGTCTCGACGAGCAGTACTTC

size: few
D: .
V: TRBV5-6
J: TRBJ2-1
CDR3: CASSLLGGPGEQFF
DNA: TGTGCCAGCAGCTTATTGGGGGGGCCGGGTGAGCAGTTCTTC

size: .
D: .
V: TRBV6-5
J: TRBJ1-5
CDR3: CASSYSYELDQPQHF
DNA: TGTGCCAGCAGTTACTCCTATGAGCTAGATCAGCCCCAGCATTTT

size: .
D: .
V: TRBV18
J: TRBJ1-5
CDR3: CASSGLSNQPQHF
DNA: TGTGCCAGCTCGGGACTGAGCAATCAGCCCCAGCATTTT

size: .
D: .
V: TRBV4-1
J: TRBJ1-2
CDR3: CASSQDQVTVGYTF
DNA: TGCGCCAGCAGCCAAGATCAGGTTACGGTTGGCTACACCTTC

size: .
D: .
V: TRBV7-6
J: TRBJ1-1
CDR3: CASSLARGKRLNTEAFF
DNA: TGTGCCAGCAGCTTAGCTCGAGGGAAGAGACTGAACACTGAAGCTTTCTTT

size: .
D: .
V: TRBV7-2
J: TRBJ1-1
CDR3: CASSRGHSNTEAFF
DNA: TGTGCCAGCAGCCGCGGACATTCGAACACTGAAGCTTTCTTT

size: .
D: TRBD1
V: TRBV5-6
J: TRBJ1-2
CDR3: CASSRGGYRGAF
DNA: TGTGCCAGCAGCCGTGGAGGCTACAGGGGGGCCTTC

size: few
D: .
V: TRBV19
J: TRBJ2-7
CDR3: CASSILSGEEQYF
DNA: TGTGCCAGTAGTATTCTATCCGGGGAGGAGCAGTACTTC

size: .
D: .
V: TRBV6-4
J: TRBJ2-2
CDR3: CASSDWQGITGELFF
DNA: TGTGCCAGCAGTGACTGGCAGGGAATCACCGGGGAGCTGTTTTTT

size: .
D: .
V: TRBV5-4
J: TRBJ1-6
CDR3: CASSINRADSPLHF
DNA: TGTGCCAGCAGCATAAACAGGGCGGATTCACCCCTCCACTTT

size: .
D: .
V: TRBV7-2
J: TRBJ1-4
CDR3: CASSRGRVNEKLFF
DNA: TGTGCCAGCAGCCGCGGGAGGGTTAATGAAAAACTGTTTTTT

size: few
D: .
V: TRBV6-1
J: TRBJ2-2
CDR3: CASSEGLVNTGELFF
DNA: TGTGCCAGCAGTGAAGGGCTCGTGAACACCGGGGAGCTGTTTTTT

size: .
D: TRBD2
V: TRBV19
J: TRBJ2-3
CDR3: CATGGSGGSDFNTQYF
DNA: TGTGCCACCGGGGGGAGCGGGGGGTCTGATTTTAATACGCAGTATTTT

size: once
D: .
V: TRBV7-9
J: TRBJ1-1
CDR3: CASSLAGGNTEAFF
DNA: TGTGCCAGCAGCTTAGCCGGTGGGAACACTGAAGCTTTCTTT

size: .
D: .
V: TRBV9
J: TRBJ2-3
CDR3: CASSVAGGYTDTQYF
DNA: TGTGCCAGCAGCGTAGCGGGGGGCTACACAGATACGCAGTATTTT

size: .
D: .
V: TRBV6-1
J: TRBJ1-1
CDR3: CASRETGDEAFF
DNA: TGTGCCAGCAGGGAAACCGGGGATGAAGCTTTCTTT

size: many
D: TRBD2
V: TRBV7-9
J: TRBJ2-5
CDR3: CASSQGFTSGETQYF
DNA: TGCGCCAGCAGCCAAGGGTTCACTAGCGGGGAGACCCAGTACTTC

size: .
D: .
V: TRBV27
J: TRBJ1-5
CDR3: CASSPGFGGDQPQHF
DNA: TGTGCCAGCAGTCCCGGATTCGGAGGAGATCAGCCCCAGCATTTT

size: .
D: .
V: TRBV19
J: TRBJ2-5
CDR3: CASRPSGVETQYF
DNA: TGTGCCAGTAGACCCTCAGGGGTGGAGACCCAGTACTTC

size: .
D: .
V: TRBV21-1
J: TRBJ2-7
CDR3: CASNLGLAGAYEQYF
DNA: TGTGCCAGCAACCTGGGACTAGCGGGCGCCTACGAGCAGTACTTC

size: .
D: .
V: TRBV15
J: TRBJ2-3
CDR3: CATSRGLEGDTQYF
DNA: TGTGCCACCAGCAGAGGGCTAGAAGGCGATACGCAGTATTTT

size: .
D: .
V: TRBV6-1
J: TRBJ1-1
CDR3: CASGWDSEAFF
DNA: TGTGCCAGTGGATGGGACTCTGAAGCTTTCTTT

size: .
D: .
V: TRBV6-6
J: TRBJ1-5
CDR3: CATPGGEGNQPQHF
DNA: TGTGCCACCCCGGGGGGTGAGGGCAATCAGCCCCAGCATTTT

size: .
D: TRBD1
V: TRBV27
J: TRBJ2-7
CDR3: CASRQTGEYEQYF
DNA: TGTGCCAGCAGACAGACAGGGGAGTACGAGCAGTACTTC

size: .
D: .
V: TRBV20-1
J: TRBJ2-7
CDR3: CREGGMYEQYF
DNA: TGCAGGGAGGGGGGGATGTACGAGCAGTACTTC

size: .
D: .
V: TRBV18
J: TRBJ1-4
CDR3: CASSPIPGANEKLFF
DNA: TGTGCCAGCTCACCAATACCGGGGGCTAATGAAAAACTGTTTTTT

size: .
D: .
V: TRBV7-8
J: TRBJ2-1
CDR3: CASSLVSDSRHYNEQFF
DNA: TGTGCCAGCAGCTTAGTATCGGACAGCCGACACTACAATGAGCAGTTCTTC

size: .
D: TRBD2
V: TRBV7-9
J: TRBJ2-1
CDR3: CASSLLAGPAYNEQFF
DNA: TGTGCCAGCAGCTTGTTAGCGGGGCCCGCCTACAATGAGCAGTTCTTC

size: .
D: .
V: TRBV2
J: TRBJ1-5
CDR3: CASSEEQLSNQPQHF
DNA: TGTGCCAGCAGTGAAGAACAGCTTAGCAATCAGCCCCAGCATTTT

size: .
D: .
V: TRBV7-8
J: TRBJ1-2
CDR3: CASISVGGSLYGYTF
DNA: TGTGCCAGCATATCCGTTGGGGGGTCCCTCTATGGCTACACCTTC

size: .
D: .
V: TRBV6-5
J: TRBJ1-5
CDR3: CASRESGFSNQPQHF
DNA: TGTGCCAGCAGGGAATCAGGGTTTAGCAATCAGCCCCAGCATTTT

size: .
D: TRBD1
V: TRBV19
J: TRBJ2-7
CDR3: CASGPQGIPYEQYF
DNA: TGTGCCAGTGGTCCACAGGGGATTCCCTACGAGCAGTACTTC

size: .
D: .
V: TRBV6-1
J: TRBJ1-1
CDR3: CASSEMVETEAFF
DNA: TGTGCCAGCAGTGAAATGGTGGAGACTGAAGCTTTCTTT

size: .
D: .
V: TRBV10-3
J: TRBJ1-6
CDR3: CAISFDRLNSPLHF
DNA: TGTGCCATCAGTTTCGACAGGCTAAATTCACCCCTCCACTTT

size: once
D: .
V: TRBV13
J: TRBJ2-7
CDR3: CASSLQYEQYF
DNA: TGTGCCAGCAGCCTACAGTACGAGCAGTACTTC